Presented here are 26 T cell receptor beta chains from one specimen sequenced in a study of blood T cells in healthy people across ages. The use of a sample-barcoded 5' primer and a J-beta primer mix characterized a second PCR of roughly 7 to 11 cycles. MiXCR, run by TCRdb on the 5' RACE reads, gives a single entry per CDR3 protein. The sample includes about 1.5 million distinct CDR3 sequences, roughly two fifths of them seen just once. Sample: blood. The source of these receptors is a woman under 30 in good health.

The chain carries TRBV18 and TRBJ2-4; D is perhaps TRBD1 or TRBD2 (6 bases each). The J call is in doubt because the DNA end fits TRBJ2-7 better. CDR1 KGHSH and CDR2 LQKENI come from the germline V gene. The CDR3 has 12 amino acids. The chain's CDR3 is CAKIRGPYEQYF. CDR3 DNA sequence: TGTGCCAAAATCCGGGGGCCCTACGAGCAGTACTTC.

The V gene is TRBV27, the J gene TRBJ1-2; a possible D gene is TRBD1 (5 bases). This CDR3 spans 16 amino acids. Per germline, CDR1 MNHEY and CDR2 SMNVEV (reference sequence). Trimming removed 2 bases at V and 4 bases at J, with 17 bases between. CDR3 region: CASSLKTGGFIYGYTF. CDR3 bases: TGTGCCAGCAGTTTAAAGACGGGGGGTTTTATCTATGGCTACACCTTC.

The table lists this clonotype with a few counts. This rearrangement joins TRBV20-1 to TRBJ2-7; 10 nucleotides agree with TRBD2. Germline V lookup: CDR1 DFQATT, CDR2 SNEGSKA (reference sequence). This CDR3 comprises 15 residues. Trimming removed 1 base from V and 5 bases from J; junction bases left unmatched: 8. The CDR3 reads CSARAPSGRRHEQYF. The CDR3 DNA is TGCAGTGCTAGAGCCCCTAGCGGGAGACGCCACGAGCAGTACTTC.

The chain has TRBV7-9 and TRBJ2-4; TRBD2 is a possible D gene (5 bases). Looked up from germline, CDR1 is SEHNR and CDR2 is FQNEAQ (reference sequence). V was pared by 4 bases and J by 5 bases, with 9 bases between. CDR3 length: 13 amino acids. The CDR3 nucleotides are TGTGCCAGCAGCTCTAGCATTGAAAACATTCAGTACTTC. It yields the protein CASSSSIENIQYF.

The J gene is TRBJ2-4, the V gene TRBV12-3 or TRBV12-4, with no clear D. The DNA end is a closer match to TRBJ2-7, so the J assignment may be wrong. The CDR3 is 12 residues long. CDR3 nucleotides: TGTGCCAGCAGATCACAAAGGTACGAGCAGTACTTC. Translating it yields CASRSQRYEQYF.

This clonotype appeared a single time. This sequence joins TRBV5-5 and TRBJ1-6; no clear D gene. Germline assignment: CDR1 SGHKS and CDR2 YYEKEE (reference sequence). The germline V and J ends were trimmed by 0 bases and 9 bases, with 19 bases remaining between them. This CDR3 spans 17 amino acids. This chain's CDR3 is CASSLDGPQPGRSPLHF. The CDR3 DNA follows: TGTGCCAGCAGCTTGGATGGGCCCCAACCCGGTCGTTCACCCCTCCACTTT.

This clonotype was counted many times. The J gene is TRBJ2-6, the V gene TRBV12-3 or TRBV12-4, with D unclear. Trimming pared 5 bases from V and 0 bases from J, leaving 2 bases between. The CDR3 is 13 residues long. CDR3 amino acids: CASSISGANVLTF. CDR3 nucleotide sequence: TGTGCCAGCAGTATCTCTGGGGCCAACGTCCTGACTTTC.

The chain combines TRBV5-5 with TRBJ1-4; D not resolved. CDR1 and CDR2 (germline): SGHKS, YYEKEE (reference sequence). Trimming removed 4 bases from V and 0 bases from J, with 10 bases in between. This CDR3 spans 15 amino acids. CDR3 in amino acids: CASSGLGATNEKLFF. The CDR3 nucleotides are TGTGCCAGCAGCGGATTGGGCGCAACTAATGAAAAACTGTTTTTT.

V gene TRBV27 combines with J gene TRBJ1-5, with TRBD1 as a possible D gene (6 bases). The V gene's germline CDR1 is MNHEY and CDR2 SMNVEV (reference sequence). CDR3 length: 17 residues. The V and J ends lost 4 bases and 6 bases respectively, with 22 bases between them. The DNA for the CDR3 is TGTGCCAGCAGTTCCCGCCCCGACAGGATAGGAGGTCAGCCCCAGCATTTT. This gives the protein CASSSRPDRIGGQPQHF.

The rearrangement uses TRBV5-6 and TRBJ1-1, with a tentative D call TRBD1 (5 bases). The V gene lost 7 bases and the J gene lost 0 bases, with 13 bases spanning the gap. The germline gives CDR1 SGHDT, CDR2 YYEEEE. CDR3 length: 14 amino acids. This chain's CDR3 is CASVKGRLNTEAFF. The DNA for the CDR3 is TGTGCCAGCGTGAAGGGGCGGTTGAACACTGAAGCTTTCTTT.

The rearrangement links TRBV7-9 to TRBJ1-1, with a tentative D call TRBD1 (5 bases). Germline CDR1 reads SEHNR; CDR2 reads FQNEAQ (reference sequence). CDR3 length: 12 amino acids. V lost 1 base and J 7 bases, leaving 7 bases between the germline ends. CDR3 loop: CASSLDRFEAFF. For the CDR3, the DNA is TGTGCCAGCAGCTTAGACAGGTTTGAAGCTTTCTTT.

This clonotype has more than one count but fewer than ten. In DNA form, the CDR3 reads TGTGCCAGCAGCCTGAGGGCTAGCGGATCCTACGAGCAGTACTTC. Its translation: CASSLRASGSYEQYF. The gene calls are TRBV7-2 and TRBJ2-7; 7 nucleotides match TRBD2. V lost 5 bases and J lost 1; bases outside the gene matches: 8. The germline V gene encodes CDR1 SGHTA and CDR2 FQGNSA. The CDR3 is made up of 15 amino acids.

This clonotype was seen only a few times. This rearrangement joins TRBV6-6 to TRBJ1-4; no reliable D call. The CDR3 runs to 12 residues. V gave up 2 bases and J gave up 8 bases, with 6 bases separating them. CDR1 is MNHNY and CDR2 is SVGAGI in the germline V gene (reference sequence). The CDR3, as DNA: TGTGCCAGCAGTTACAGTAGCGAAAAACTGTTTTTT. Translation: CASSYSSEKLFF.

This clonotype was observed a few times. The chain joins TRBV3-1 to TRBJ1-2; tentatively, D is TRBD1 (5 bases). Germline CDR1 LGHDT, CDR2 YNNKEL (reference sequence). The CDR3 covers 13 residues. V was pared by 6 bases and J by 7 bases, with 15 bases between. As DNA, the CDR3 is TGTGCCAGCAGTACGACAGCATCGGGTGGCTACACCTTC. Its translation is CASSTTASGGYTF.

Only a few counts were recorded for this clonotype. The chain has TRBV20-1 and TRBJ2-1, with a weak D call TRBD2 (5 bases). Germline lookup yields CDR1 DFQATT and CDR2 SNEGSKA (reference sequence). V lost 3 bases, J lost 0 bases, and 9 bases lay in between. The CDR3 runs 14 residues. Here the CDR3 DNA reads TGCAGTGCTAGTAGCGATAGCTCCTACAATGAGCAGTTCTTC. This codes for CSASSDSSYNEQFF.

This clonotype turned up a few times. The chain is built from TRBV9 and TRBJ2-5; 12 bases match TRBD2. Germline V gene sequence: CDR1 SGDLS, CDR2 YYNGEE. Trimming at V came to 5 bases and at J to 4 bases, leaving 12 bases not matched to a gene. The length of the CDR3 is 17 residues. CDR3 sequence: CASRFGLAGPTGETQYF. CDR3 bases: TGTGCCAGCAGATTTGGACTAGCGGGGCCAACAGGAGAGACCCAGTACTTC.

The chain is built from TRBV28 and TRBJ2-7; D is unclear. Germline CDR1 is MDHEN and CDR2 is SYDVKM. The CDR3 runs 12 residues. V was clipped by 5 bases and J by 6 bases, with 11 bases between them. The CDR3: CASSLLHREQYF. For the CDR3, the DNA is TGTGCCAGCAGTCTTCTCCACCGCGAGCAGTACTTC. The whole variable domain, remainder taken from reference TRBV28 and TRBJ2-7, is DVKVTQSSRYLVKRTGEKVFLECVQDMDHENMFWYRQDPGLGLRLIYFSYDVKMKEKGDIPEGYSVSREKKERFSLILESASTNQTSMYLCASSLLHREQYFGPGTRLTVT.

CDR3 residues: CSVALQGGNEKLFF. The CDR3 nucleotides are TGCAGCGTTGCCCTGCAGGGGGGGAATGAAAAACTGTTTTTT. The chain has TRBV29-1 and TRBJ1-4; TRBD1 agrees at 7 bases. In germline, CDR1 is SQVTM, CDR2 ANQGSEA. This CDR3 contains 14 residues. Germline trimming cut 4 bases from V and 5 bases from J; bases unmatched to any gene: 7.

This chain uses TRBV20-1 with TRBJ1-5; 7 nucleotides line up with TRBD1. V lost 6 bases, J lost 5 bases, and 10 bases stayed unmatched. This CDR3 region has 14 residues. Germline V gives CDR1 DFQATT, CDR2 SNEGSKA (reference sequence). CDR3 DNA: TGCAGTGCCTTTACCACAGACAGGGATCAGCCCCAGCATTTT. Translated, it gives CSAFTTDRDQPQHF.

The chain carries TRBV7-8 and TRBJ2-5; TRBD2 matches 12 bases. Per germline, CDR1 SGHVS and CDR2 FQNEAQ. Trimming removed 5 bases from V and 5 bases from J; junction bases left unmatched: 12. This CDR3 has 17 residues. CDR3 residues: CASSPSRLAGVGETQYF. The CDR3, as DNA: TGTGCCAGCAGCCCCTCGAGACTAGCGGGAGTTGGGGAGACCCAGTACTTC.

This clonotype was picked up a small number of times. This chain uses TRBV10-3 with TRBJ2-1, with D perhaps TRBD2 (5 bases). V lost 2 bases to trimming and J lost 4 bases, with 18 bases between them. Germline V gene data show CDR1 as ENHRY and CDR2 as SYGVKD. There are 17 residues in the CDR3. CDR3 sequence reads: CAISEPQVSGDYNEQFF. The CDR3 DNA reads as TGTGCCATCAGTGAGCCGCAAGTAAGCGGAGATTACAATGAGCAGTTCTTC.

The chain couples TRBV6-4 to TRBJ2-3; 7 bases are a match to TRBD1. V shed 2 bases and J 6 bases; nucleotides not matched to a gene: 2. The CDR3 runs to 13 residues. Germline CDR1 reads MRHNA; CDR2 reads SNTAGT. CDR3 amino acids: CASSDLQGDTQYF. CDR3 nucleotide sequence: TGTGCCAGCAGTGACCTACAGGGGGATACGCAGTATTTT.

This clonotype was counted between two and nine times. The chain joins TRBV7-2 to TRBJ2-7; 7 bases fit TRBD1. The junction had 15 bases not matched to a gene; V was cut back by 5 bases and J by 8 bases. The CDR3 has 15 residues. Germline values: CDR1 SGHTA, CDR2 FQGNSA. CDR3 sequence: CASSPEQGQSSKQYF. CDR3 nucleotides: TGTGCCAGCAGCCCTGAACAGGGGCAGAGTTCGAAGCAGTACTTC. The whole variable domain, remainder taken from reference TRBV7-2 and TRBJ2-7, is GAGVSQSPSNKVTEKGKDVELRCDPISGHTALYWYRQSLGQGLEFLIYFQGNSAPDKSGLPSDRFSAERTGGSVSTLTIQRTQQEDSAVYLCASSPEQGQSSKQYFGPGTRLTVT.

This clonotype was recorded only once. CDR3 sequence reads: CSAPRENVGELFF. CDR3 in DNA: TGCAGTGCTCCCCGGGAGAATGTCGGGGAGCTGTTTTTT. The genes are TRBV20-1 and TRBJ2-2, with D possibly TRBD2 on 6 matching bases. The germline V gene has CDR1 DFQATT and CDR2 SNEGSKA (reference sequence). Trimming removed 5 bases at V and 7 bases at J, with 14 bases between. The CDR3 totals 13 residues.

The CDR3 coding sequence is TGTGCCAGCAGCTTAATGACAGCGCCCTATGGCTACACCTTC. Translated: CASSLMTAPYGYTF. V gene TRBV7-2 combines with J gene TRBJ1-2; perhaps TRBD1 as D (5 bases). Germline CDR1 SGHTA, CDR2 FQGNSA. V was cut by 2 bases and J by 4 bases, with 11 bases left in between. The CDR3 runs to 14 residues.

This clonotype has more than one count but fewer than ten. V is TRBV20-1 and J is TRBJ2-7, with TRBD2 matching 14 bases. This CDR3 region has 16 residues. Germline CDR1 is DFQATT and CDR2 is SNEGSKA (reference sequence). Trimming cost V 5 bases and J 2 bases; bases outside gene matches: 8. CDR3 region: CSASGTSGRRTYEQYF. The CDR3 DNA reads TGCAGTGCTTCCGGGACTAGCGGGAGAAGGACCTACGAGCAGTACTTC.